This TCR beta chain was profiled in a study of CD8+CD57+ T cells in acquired aplastic anemia. Across the study: Healthy CD8+ samples averaged about 11 million reads.

CDR3 and TCR beta VDJ profiling relied on a genomic DNA template. TCRdb used MiXCR to reprocess the reads, holding one entry per CDR3 protein. The sample holds a few hundred thousand distinct CDR3 sequences, about two thirds seen once. This CDR3 is built from 13 residues. Per germline, CDR1 SGHVS and CDR2 FQNEAQ. V lost 0 bases to trimming and J lost 8 bases, with 5 bases between them. The source of this sequence is a human donor in good health, serving as a control. The sample taken for sequencing was sorted CD4+, CD8+, or CD8+CD57+ T cells (not recorded which) from PBMCs. The V call is TRBV7-8, the J call TRBJ1-6; no clear D. The CDR3 here is CASSLASYSPLHF. In DNA form, the CDR3 reads TGTGCCAGCAGCTTAGCTTCTTATTCACCCCTCCACTTT.